This T cell receptor beta chain originates from a study of blood T cells in healthy people across ages. A J-beta primer mix and a sample-barcoded 5' primer were used in a second PCR of about 7 to 12 cycles. TCRdb called the 5' RACE reads again in MiXCR, with one record for every CDR3 protein. The sample lists hundreds of thousands of distinct CDR3 sequences; about 30% were seen once. The germline CDR1 and CDR2 sequences are DFQATT and SNEGSKA (reference sequence). V shed 0 bases and J shed 2 bases, with 6 bases lying between them. There are 13 residues in the CDR3. The gene calls are TRBV20-1 and TRBJ2-3; the D is unclear. The receptor comes from a woman of 80 years or more in good health. Sequencing was done on a sample of blood. The CDR3 spells CSARDPATDTQYF. CDR3 in DNA: TGCAGTGCTAGAGATCCGGCCACAGATACGCAGTATTTT.